This section outlines one T cell receptor (beta chain) sequence together with its context. Its antigen is currently not known. Per-nucleotide qualities are absent, and no much larger clonotype sits a single base away. The CDR3 regions of human TCRbeta chains were analyzed by immunosequencing. Per the source publication's procedure: TCRs in the repertoires were matched against a reference library of SARS-CoV-2-specific TCRs that had been generated with the MIRA antigen-specificity platform. Breadth meant the fraction of unique TCRs that were SARS-CoV-2-associated, whereas depth meant the fraction of total T cells that were SARS-CoV-2-associated. Using the MIRA data, each spike-specific TCR was mapped to the spike region that the TCR reacts to and placed in a CD4 or CD8 class. Log10-transformed breadth and depth values were compared by one-way ANOVA with Sidak's multiple comparisons tests. This is the immuneACCESS table as TCRdb keeps it, with only in-frame sequences that have V and J called. A part of the clones is gone; compared with another copy, unresolved V genes explain less than half, and the rest is unexplained. V and J calls and clone size are given by that table; D and trimming were obtained from the DNA. For this sample the table gives roughly 150,000 clones, of which roughly nine tenths were detected only once. The top ten clones comprise about a tenth of the sample.

This entry comes from a study of T cell responses to AZD1222 COVID-19 vaccine (dated by TCRdb to the early 2020s). About the investigation overall: A total of 230 to 250 trial participants underwent TCR sequencing, of whom 207 received two doses of AZD1222 and some 26 received two doses of the MenACWY control vaccine. Trial participants were enrolled by age into subgroups of 18-55, 56-69 and 70-plus years, and around 140, 26 and 57 TCR-sequenced participants, respectively, were included in these subgroups. What the study reported, not specific to this receptor: Vaccine-associated CD4 TCRs spanned the whole spike protein, with dominant responses in regions 160-218 and 743-854. Conclusions about previously exposed vaccinees are limited because only a handful of AZD1222 recipients were SARS-CoV-2 seropositive at baseline. Spike-specific TCR breadth and depth rose significantly after two AZD1222 doses compared with day 0 and with MenACWY recipients. Because no day 14 peak-response samples were available, repertoires were characterized only after the peak T cell response. In the small 56-69-year group, the increase in depth fell short of significance, most likely because of low power. Participants were mostly white British and included more females than males, and it was suggested by the authors that clonal diversity may have been underestimated. Epitopes outside the regions mutated in the B.1.351 and B.1.1.7 variants were reportedly recognized by nearly half of the unique spike-specific TCRs.

Explained via the paper, the time point label denotes: about 28 days (+/-7) after the second vaccine dose. Because spike-specific TCR depth and breadth did not differ between the two schedules, AZD1222 recipients who got a second dose at roughly 4 weeks were pooled with those who got a second dose at roughly 12 weeks. The vaccinee samples were drawn from two UK trials, COV001 and COV002, one of which was a single-blind randomized controlled phase 2/3 trial testing AZD1222 (ChAdOx1 nCoV-19) in healthy adults. Trial participant PBMC samples were collected at day 0 and day 28 after the second dose for TCRbeta chain sequencing. The source of this sequence is an adult who received the AZD1222 COVID-19 vaccine. The specimen comprised peripheral blood, sampled 28 days after the second AZD1222 dose.

The DNA sequence is given as TGTGCCAGCAGCCCACGAGCGACGGGGTACTCCTACAATGAGCAGTTCTTC. This sequence encodes CASSPRATGYSYNEQFF. Recombination connected TRBV7-2 to TRBJ2-1; TRBD2 might be the D gene, on 5 matching bases. The junction carries 17 bases between V and J, which are trimmed by 5 bases and 0 bases respectively. The germline V gene encodes CDR1 SGHTA and CDR2 FQGNSA. The CDR3 runs 17 amino acids, cysteine and phenylalanine included. This entry keeps only the CDR3 DNA: 51 bases, framed from base 1.